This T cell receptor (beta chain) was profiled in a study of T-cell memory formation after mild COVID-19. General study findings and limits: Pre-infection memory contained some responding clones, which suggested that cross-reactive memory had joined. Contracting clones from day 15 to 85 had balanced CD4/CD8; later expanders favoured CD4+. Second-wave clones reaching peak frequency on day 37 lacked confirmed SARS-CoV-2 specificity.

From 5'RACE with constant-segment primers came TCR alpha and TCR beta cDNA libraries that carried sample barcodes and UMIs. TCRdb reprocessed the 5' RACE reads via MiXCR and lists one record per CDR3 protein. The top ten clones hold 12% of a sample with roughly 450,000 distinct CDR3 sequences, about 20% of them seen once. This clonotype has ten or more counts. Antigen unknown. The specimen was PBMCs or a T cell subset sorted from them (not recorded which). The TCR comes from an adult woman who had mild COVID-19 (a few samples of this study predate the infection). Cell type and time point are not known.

The CDR3 DNA sequence: TGTGCCAGCAGGGCCGGGGGAGGAGGCGAGCAGTACTTC. As protein: CASRAGGGGEQYF. The gene calls are TRBV6-5 and TRBJ2-7, with D possibly being TRBD2 (6 bases). The germline V and J ends were trimmed by 6 bases and 6 bases, with 15 bases remaining between them. CDR1 and CDR2 (germline): MNHEY, SVGAGI. The CDR3 extends over 13 amino acids.